The source of this T cell receptor beta chain is a study of blood T cell repertoires in COVID-19. Study-level information: T cells, B-cell-depleted T cells, or PBMCs provided the cDNA or gDNA that served as material.

Authors' methods: Estimates of nucleated cell counts were drawn from the amplification of reference gene primers. TCRdb keeps only in-frame clones here, not all; method: immunoSEQ multiplex PCR. V and J calls and clone size are as listed in that table; D and trimming were resolved from the DNA. This sample has 150,000 to 200,000 clones, with under 90% found just once. V lost 7 bases to trimming and J lost 5 bases, with 20 bases between them. The CDR3 runs to 16 residues. Germline CDR1 SGHAT, CDR2 FQNNGV. Patients in Seattle were enrolled during active infection, then followed longitudinally. This clone was seen just once.

V is TRBV11-2 and J is TRBJ2-2; D is possibly TRBD1 (6 bases). The clonotype originates from a woman in her seventies with COVID-19, enrolled during active disease. Sequenced: peripheral blood. CDR3: CASTPSSGTTTGELFF. The CDR3 nucleotides read TGTGCCAGCACCCCCTCCTCCGGGACAACTACCGGGGAGCTGTTTTTT. Combining the CDR3 with reference TRBV11-2 and TRBJ2-2 gives the whole variable domain EAGVAQSPRYKIIEKRQSVAFWCNPISGHATLYWYQQILGQGPKLLIQFQNNGVVDDSQLPKDRFSAERLKGVDSTLKIQPAKLEDSAVYLCASTPSSGTTTGELFFGEGSRLTVL.